What follows is one T cell receptor beta chain and its context. Its antigen is unidentified. These data originate in a study of cytomegalovirus exposure and HLA in healthy donors. Findings of the study overall: Among immune exposure information, only CMV serostatus was available.

V was pared by 1 base and J by 0 bases, with 8 bases of the junction left unmatched. Per germline, CDR1 SNHLY and CDR2 FYNNEI. The CDR3 length is 18 residues. Amplification used 60 Vbeta primers and 13 Jbeta primers. Generated by immunoSEQ multiplex PCR, the TCRdb table keeps only in-frame clones and is missing some. There are about 130,000 clones in the sample; approximately 80% occur only once, and around 2% lies in the top ten. The TCR originated in a female donor in good health and CMV-seropositive. The sample consisted of PBMCs. The chain carries TRBV2 and TRBJ2-5; 10 bases map to TRBD2. The DNA of the CDR3 is TGTGCCAGCAGTGAAGGAACCGTAGCGGGAGGCAACCAAGAGACCCAGTACTTC. Translation gives CASSEGTVAGGNQETQYF.